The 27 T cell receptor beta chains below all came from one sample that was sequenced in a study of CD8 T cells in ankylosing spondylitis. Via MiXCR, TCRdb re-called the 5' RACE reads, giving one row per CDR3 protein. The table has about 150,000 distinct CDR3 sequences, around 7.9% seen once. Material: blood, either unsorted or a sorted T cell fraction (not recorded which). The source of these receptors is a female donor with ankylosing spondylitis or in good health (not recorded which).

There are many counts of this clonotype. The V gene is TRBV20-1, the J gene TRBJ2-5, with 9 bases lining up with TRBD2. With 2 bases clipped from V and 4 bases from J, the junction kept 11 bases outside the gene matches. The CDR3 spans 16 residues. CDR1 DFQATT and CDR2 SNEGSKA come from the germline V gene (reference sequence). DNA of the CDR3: TGCAGTGCTAGACCCAGCGGGGGGCCATCGGGAGAGACCCAGTACTTC. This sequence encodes CSARPSGGPSGETQYF.

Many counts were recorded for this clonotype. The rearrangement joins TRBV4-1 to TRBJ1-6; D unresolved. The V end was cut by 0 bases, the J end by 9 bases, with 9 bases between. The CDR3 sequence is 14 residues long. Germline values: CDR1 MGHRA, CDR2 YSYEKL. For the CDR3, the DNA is TGCGCCAGCAGCCAAGATAATCTGGGTTCACCCCTCCACTTT. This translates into CASSQDNLGSPLHF.

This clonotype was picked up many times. The CDR3 reads CASIRTGDSYGYTF. Written as DNA, the CDR3 is TGTGCCAGCATTAGGACAGGGGATAGCTATGGCTACACCTTC. This sequence joins TRBV6-5 and TRBJ1-2, with 9 bases fitting TRBD1. This CDR3 spans 14 amino acids. Germline V gene data show CDR1 as MNHEY and CDR2 as SVGAGI. V was clipped by 7 bases and J by 4 bases; unmatched bases: 7.

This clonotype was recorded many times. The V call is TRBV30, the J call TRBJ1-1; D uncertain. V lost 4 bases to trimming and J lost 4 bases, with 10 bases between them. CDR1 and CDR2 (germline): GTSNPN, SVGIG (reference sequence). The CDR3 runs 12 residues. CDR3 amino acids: CAWKRASTEAFF. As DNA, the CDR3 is TGTGCCTGGAAGAGAGCGTCCACTGAAGCTTTCTTT.

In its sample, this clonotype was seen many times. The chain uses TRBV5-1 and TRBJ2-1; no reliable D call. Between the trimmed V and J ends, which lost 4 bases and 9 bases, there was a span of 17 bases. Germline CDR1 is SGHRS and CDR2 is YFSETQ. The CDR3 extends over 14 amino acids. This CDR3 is CASSPGGSSGEQFF. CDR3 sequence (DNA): TGCGCCAGCAGCCCTGGTGGGTCCTCGGGTGAGCAGTTCTTC.

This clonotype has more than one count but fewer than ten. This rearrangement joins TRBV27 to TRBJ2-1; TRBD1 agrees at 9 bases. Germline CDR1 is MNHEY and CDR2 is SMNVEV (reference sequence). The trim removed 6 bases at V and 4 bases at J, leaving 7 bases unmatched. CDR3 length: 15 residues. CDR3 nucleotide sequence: TGTGCCAGCAGCCTCCGGGACAGGGCTTACAATGAGCAGTTCTTC. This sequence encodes CASSLRDRAYNEQFF.

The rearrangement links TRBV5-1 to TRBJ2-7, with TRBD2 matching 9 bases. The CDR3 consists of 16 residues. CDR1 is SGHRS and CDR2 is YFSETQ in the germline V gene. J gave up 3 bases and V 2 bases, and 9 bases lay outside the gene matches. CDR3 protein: CASSFPRGGGFYEQYF. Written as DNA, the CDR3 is TGCGCCAGCAGCTTCCCCCGCGGGGGGGGATTCTACGAGCAGTACTTC.

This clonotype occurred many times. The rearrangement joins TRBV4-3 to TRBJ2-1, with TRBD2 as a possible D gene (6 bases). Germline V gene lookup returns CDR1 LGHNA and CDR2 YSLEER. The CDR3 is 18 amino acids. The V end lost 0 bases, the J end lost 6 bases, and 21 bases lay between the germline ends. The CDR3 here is CASSQDLPGVNIVNEQFF. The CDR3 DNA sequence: TGCGCCAGCAGCCAAGATCTTCCGGGGGTTAATATCGTCAATGAGCAGTTCTTC.

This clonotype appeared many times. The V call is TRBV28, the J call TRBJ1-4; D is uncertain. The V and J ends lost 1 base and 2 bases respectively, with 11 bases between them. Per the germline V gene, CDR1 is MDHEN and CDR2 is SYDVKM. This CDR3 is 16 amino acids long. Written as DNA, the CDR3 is TGTGCCAGCAGTTTATTCCCTGGCGCGACTAATGAAAAACTGTTTTTT. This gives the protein CASSLFPGATNEKLFF.

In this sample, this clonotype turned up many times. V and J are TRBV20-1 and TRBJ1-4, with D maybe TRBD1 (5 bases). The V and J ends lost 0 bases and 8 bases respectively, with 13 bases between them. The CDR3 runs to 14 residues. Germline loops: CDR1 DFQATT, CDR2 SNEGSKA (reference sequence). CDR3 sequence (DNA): TGCAGTGCTAGAGAGTGGGGGGTGGGCGAAAAACTGTTTTTT. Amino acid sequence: CSAREWGVGEKLFF.

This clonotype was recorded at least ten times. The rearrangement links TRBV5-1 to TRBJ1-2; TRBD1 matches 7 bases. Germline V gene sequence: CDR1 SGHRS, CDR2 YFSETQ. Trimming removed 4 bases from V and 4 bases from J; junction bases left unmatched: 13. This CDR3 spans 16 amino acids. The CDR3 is CASSQGGSQAGYGYTF. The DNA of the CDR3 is TGCGCCAGCAGCCAAGGGGGCTCTCAGGCTGGCTATGGCTACACCTTC.

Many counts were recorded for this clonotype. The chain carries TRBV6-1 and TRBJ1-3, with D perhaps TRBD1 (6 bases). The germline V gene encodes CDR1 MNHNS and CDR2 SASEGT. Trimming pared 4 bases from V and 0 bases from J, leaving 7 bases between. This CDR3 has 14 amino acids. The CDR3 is CASSGTASGNTIYF. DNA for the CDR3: TGTGCCAGCAGTGGGACAGCCTCTGGAAACACCATATATTTT.

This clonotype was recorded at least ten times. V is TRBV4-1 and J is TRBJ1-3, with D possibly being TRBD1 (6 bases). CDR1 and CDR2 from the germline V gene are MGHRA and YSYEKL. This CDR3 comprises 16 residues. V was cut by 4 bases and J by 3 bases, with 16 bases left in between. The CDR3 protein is CASSRTQGNSGNTIYF. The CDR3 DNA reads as TGCGCCAGCAGCCGGACCCAGGGGAATAGTGGAAACACCATATATTTT.

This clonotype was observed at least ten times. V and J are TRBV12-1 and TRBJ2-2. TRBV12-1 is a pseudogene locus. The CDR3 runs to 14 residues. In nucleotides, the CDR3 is TGTGCCAGCAGCTTTTTGCCTAGGACCGGGGAGCTGTTTTTT. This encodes CASSFLPRTGELFF.

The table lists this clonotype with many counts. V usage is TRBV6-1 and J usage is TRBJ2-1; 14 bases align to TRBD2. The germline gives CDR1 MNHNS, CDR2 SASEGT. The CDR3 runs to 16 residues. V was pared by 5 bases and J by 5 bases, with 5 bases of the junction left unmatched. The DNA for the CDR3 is TGTGCCAGCAGTCAGACTAGCGGGGGGGGGCACAATGAGCAGTTCTTC. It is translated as CASSQTSGGGHNEQFF.

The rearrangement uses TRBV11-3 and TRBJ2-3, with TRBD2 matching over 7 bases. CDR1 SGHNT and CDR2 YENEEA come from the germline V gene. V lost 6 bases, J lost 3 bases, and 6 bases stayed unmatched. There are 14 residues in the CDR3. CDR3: CASSPSGPTDTQYF. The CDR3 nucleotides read TGTGCCAGCAGTCCTAGCGGACCTACAGATACGCAGTATTTT.

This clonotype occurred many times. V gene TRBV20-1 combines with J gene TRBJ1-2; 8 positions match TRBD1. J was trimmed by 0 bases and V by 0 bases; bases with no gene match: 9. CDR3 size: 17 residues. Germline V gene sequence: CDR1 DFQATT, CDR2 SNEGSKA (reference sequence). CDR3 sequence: CSARDRQGSSPNYGYTF. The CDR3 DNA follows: TGCAGTGCTAGAGATAGACAGGGGTCCTCCCCTAACTATGGCTACACCTTC.

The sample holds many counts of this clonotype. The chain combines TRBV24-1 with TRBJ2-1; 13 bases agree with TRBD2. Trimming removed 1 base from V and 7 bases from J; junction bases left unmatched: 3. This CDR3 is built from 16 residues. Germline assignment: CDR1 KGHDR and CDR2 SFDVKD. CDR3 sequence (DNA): TGTGCCACCAGTGATTTAGGGACTAGCGGGGTAAATGAGCAGTTCTTC. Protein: CATSDLGTSGVNEQFF.

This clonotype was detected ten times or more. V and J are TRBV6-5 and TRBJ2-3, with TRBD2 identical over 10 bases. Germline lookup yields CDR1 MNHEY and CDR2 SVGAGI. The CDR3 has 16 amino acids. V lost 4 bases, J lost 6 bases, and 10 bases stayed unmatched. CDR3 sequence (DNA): TGTGCCAGCAGTTTAACCCGCCCGACTAGCGGGGATACGCAGTATTTT. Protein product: CASSLTRPTSGDTQYF.

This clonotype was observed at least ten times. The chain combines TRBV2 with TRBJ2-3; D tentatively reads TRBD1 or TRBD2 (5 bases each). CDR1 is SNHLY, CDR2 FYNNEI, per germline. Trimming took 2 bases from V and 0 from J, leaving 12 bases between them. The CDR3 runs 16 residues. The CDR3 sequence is CASSETGGLSTDTQYF. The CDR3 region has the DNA TGTGCCAGCAGTGAAACTGGGGGATTGAGCACAGATACGCAGTATTTT.

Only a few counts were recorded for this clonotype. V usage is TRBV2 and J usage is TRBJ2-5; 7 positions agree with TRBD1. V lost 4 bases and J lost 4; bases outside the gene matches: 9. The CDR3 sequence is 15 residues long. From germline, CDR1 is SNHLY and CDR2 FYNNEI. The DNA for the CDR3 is TGTGCCAGCAGTGCCCCACAACAGGGGCGAGAGACCCAGTACTTC. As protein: CASSAPQQGRETQYF.

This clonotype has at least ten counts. CDR3 protein: CASSVRQGAGEQFF. Here the CDR3 DNA reads TGTGCCAGCAGTGTACGACAGGGGGCAGGTGAGCAGTTCTTC. J is TRBJ2-1 and V is TRBV12-3 or TRBV12-4, with TRBD1 matching over 10 bases. The J segment lost 9 bases and the V segment lost 5 bases, leaving 7 bases of the junction unmatched. The CDR3 is 14 amino acids.

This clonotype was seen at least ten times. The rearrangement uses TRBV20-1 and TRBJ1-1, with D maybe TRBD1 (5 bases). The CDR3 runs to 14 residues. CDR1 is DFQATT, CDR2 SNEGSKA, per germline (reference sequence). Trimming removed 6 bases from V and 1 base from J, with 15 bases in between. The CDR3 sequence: CSARVRGSNTEAFF. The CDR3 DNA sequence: TGCAGTGCCCGAGTCCGGGGCTCGAACACTGAAGCTTTCTTT.

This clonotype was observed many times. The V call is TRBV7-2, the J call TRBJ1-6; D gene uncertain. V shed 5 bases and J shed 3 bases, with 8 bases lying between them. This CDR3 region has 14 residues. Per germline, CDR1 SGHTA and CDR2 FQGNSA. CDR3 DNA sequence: TGTGCCAGCAGCGCTGGCTTCTATAATTCACCCCTCCACTTT. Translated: CASSAGFYNSPLHF. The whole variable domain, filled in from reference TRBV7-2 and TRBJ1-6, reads GAGVSQSPSNKVTEKGKDVELRCDPISGHTALYWYRQSLGQGLEFLIYFQGNSAPDKSGLPSDRFSAERTGGSVSTLTIQRTQQEDSAVYLCASSAGFYNSPLHFGNGTRLTVT.

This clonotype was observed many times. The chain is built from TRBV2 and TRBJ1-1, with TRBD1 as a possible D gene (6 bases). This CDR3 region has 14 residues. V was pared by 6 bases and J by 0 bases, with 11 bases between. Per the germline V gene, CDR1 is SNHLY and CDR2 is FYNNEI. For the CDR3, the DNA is TGTGCCAGCAGGGACGACAGGTTGAACACTGAAGCTTTCTTT. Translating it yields CASRDDRLNTEAFF.

For the CDR3, the DNA is TGTGCCAGCAGCTTAGCGCTCGGGACAACTATGAACACTTTCTTT. It codes for CASSLALGTTMNTFF. The chain combines TRBV7-9 with TRBJ1-1; maybe TRBD1 (6 bases). Trimming removed 0 bases from V and 12 bases from J, with 20 bases in between. This CDR3 has 15 amino acids. The germline CDR1 and CDR2 sequences are SEHNR and FQNEAQ (reference sequence).

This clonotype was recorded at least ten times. The chain's CDR3 is CASSSPTGITNEQFF. The CDR3 nucleotides read TGTGCCAGCAGCTCACCGACAGGGATTACAAATGAGCAGTTCTTC. This chain connects TRBV9 to TRBJ2-1; 7 bases are a match to TRBD1. This CDR3 comprises 15 residues. The germline V gene has CDR1 SGDLS and CDR2 YYNGEE. V lost 4 bases, J lost 7 bases, and 11 bases stayed unmatched.